The clone carrying this TCR beta chain was counted once. Its cognate antigen is unknown. The record originates from a study of shared clonotypes between healthy human individuals. Study in general: Each donor had three CD4 naive, three CD4 memory, two CD8 naive and one CD8 memory plate.

Donation came from healthy HIV-negative adults that had no recent acute infections or vaccinations. Germline CDR1 is MNHEY and CDR2 is SVGAGI. The CDR3 is made up of 16 amino acids. With V trimmed by 2 bases and J by 1 base, 7 bases remained unmatched. Study results and limitations: Sequencing depth was predicted to influence how clonotypes are shared among donors.

The assay was immunoSEQ multiplex PCR, and TCRdb's table has in-frame clones only and misses some. The sample includes around 940,000 clones, over 75% of them seen just once. This chain joins TRBV6-5 and TRBJ2-5, with 7 bases aligning to TRBD2. The receptor was derived from a man between 18 and 35 years old in good health. Sequenced: memory CD4+ T cells sorted from blood. The subset denotes: CD45RA-negative fraction. The CDR3 DNA sequence: TGTGCCAGCAGTTACACTAGGCTAGCGGTCCAAGAGACCCAGTACTTC. It codes for CASSYTRLAVQETQYF.